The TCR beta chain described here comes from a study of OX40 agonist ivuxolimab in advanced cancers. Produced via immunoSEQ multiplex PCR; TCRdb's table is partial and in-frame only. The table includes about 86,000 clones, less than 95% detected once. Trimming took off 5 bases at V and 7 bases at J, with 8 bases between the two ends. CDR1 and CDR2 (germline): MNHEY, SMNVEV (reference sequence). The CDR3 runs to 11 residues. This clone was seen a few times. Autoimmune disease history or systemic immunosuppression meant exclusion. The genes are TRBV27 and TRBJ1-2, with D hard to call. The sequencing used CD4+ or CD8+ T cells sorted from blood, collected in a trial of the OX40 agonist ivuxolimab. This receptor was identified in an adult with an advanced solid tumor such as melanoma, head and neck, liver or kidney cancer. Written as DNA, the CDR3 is TGTGCCAGCAGTAAACCCGGTGGCTACACCTTC. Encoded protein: CASSKPGGYTF.